Following are 18 T cell receptor beta chains from one sample sequenced in a study of T cell responses to AZD1222 COVID-19 vaccine. Data came from immunoSEQ multiplex PCR; TCRdb stores just in-frame clones and leaves some out. The table includes 250,000 or so clones, approximately 95% detected once. The specimen was peripheral blood, collected on day 0 of AZD1222 vaccination. All receptors come from an adult in good health.

This sequence joins TRBV19 and TRBJ2-1, with TRBD2 matching 11 bases. V was pared by 5 bases and J by 4 bases, with 10 bases of the junction left unmatched. Germline lookup yields CDR1 LNHDA and CDR2 SQIVND (reference sequence). The CDR3 extends over 17 amino acids. The CDR3 region is CASSPRLAGSLYNEQFF. The CDR3 DNA is TGTGCCAGTAGTCCCCGACTAGCGGGATCTCTATACAATGAGCAGTTCTTC.

The chain couples TRBV7-8 to TRBJ2-7, with D maybe TRBD2 (6 bases). This CDR3 spans 14 amino acids. Germline V gene lookup returns CDR1 SGHVS and CDR2 FQNEAQ. Trimming cost V 7 bases and J 2 bases, with 15 bases left between them. The CDR3 protein is CASKQSGSTYEQYF. The CDR3 DNA is TGTGCCAGCAAACAAAGCGGGTCCACCTACGAGCAGTACTTC.

The J gene is TRBJ2-7, the V gene TRBV5-8; 8 bases fit TRBD2. Trimming at V came to 2 bases and at J to 4 bases, leaving 8 bases not matched to a gene. Germline V gene lookup returns CDR1 SGHTS and CDR2 YDEGEE. This CDR3 comprises 15 residues. CDR3 amino acids: CASSLPGTSRYEQYF. In nucleotides, the CDR3 is TGTGCCAGCAGCTTACCCGGGACTAGTCGGTACGAGCAGTACTTC.

This chain uses TRBV2 with TRBJ2-7, with TRBD2 matching 16 bases. The V gene's germline CDR1 is SNHLY and CDR2 FYNNEI. V dropped 6 bases and J dropped 7; count of bases not matched to a gene: 15. The CDR3 runs to 18 residues. CDR3 residues: CASSGPGTSGGAGKEQYF. The CDR3 DNA follows: TGTGCCAGCAGCGGGCCCGGGACTAGCGGGGGGGCGGGCAAAGAGCAGTACTTC.

The J gene is TRBJ2-7, the V gene TRBV19, with 12 bases matching TRBD2. Germline values: CDR1 LNHDA, CDR2 SQIVND (reference sequence). Losses at the gene ends were 5 bases for V and 5 bases for J; bases not matched to a gene: 1. This CDR3 is built from 13 residues. The CDR3 region has the DNA TGTGCCAGTAGTTGGACTAGCGGGAACGAGCAGTACTTC. Translating gives CASSWTSGNEQYF.

The chain carries TRBV3-1 (or the pseudogene TRBV3-2) and TRBJ2-1, with 9 bases fitting TRBD2. The J segment lost 7 bases and the V segment lost 1 base, leaving 5 bases of the junction unmatched. The CDR3 contains 15 residues. CDR1 and CDR2 from the germline V gene are LGHDT and YNNKEL (reference sequence). CDR3 in amino acids: CASSQGRGGSNEQFF. CDR3 bases: TGTGCCAGCAGCCAAGGGCGGGGGGGCTCTAATGAGCAGTTCTTC.

The chain employs TRBV5-1 and TRBJ1-4, with D tentatively TRBD1 (6 bases). This CDR3 spans 14 amino acids. V was pared by 4 bases and J by 7 bases, with 14 bases between. The germline CDR1 and CDR2 sequences are SGHRS and YFSETQ. The CDR3 coding sequence is TGCGCCAGCAGCCCGTCACAGGGAGGTGAAAAACTGTTTTTT. It translates to CASSPSQGGEKLFF.

The gene calls are TRBV4-1 and TRBJ2-1; weak D call: TRBD1 (5 bases). The CDR3 is 16 residues long. Germline V gives CDR1 MGHRA, CDR2 YSYEKL. Trimming stripped 0 bases from V and 2 bases from J, with 11 bases between. The CDR3 region is CASSQDEQAPYNEQFF. CDR3 coding DNA: TGCGCCAGCAGCCAAGATGAACAGGCCCCCTACAATGAGCAGTTCTTC.

CDR3 in amino acids: CASSISGGPRATDTQYF. In nucleotides, the CDR3 is TGTGCCAGTAGTATTTCGGGGGGACCTAGGGCGACAGATACGCAGTATTTT. V and J are TRBV19 and TRBJ2-3; 7 nucleotides match TRBD2. Trimming removed 3 bases from V and 3 bases from J; junction bases left unmatched: 12. There are 17 residues in the CDR3. CDR1 and CDR2 (germline): LNHDA, SQIVND (reference sequence).

This sequence joins TRBV4-3 and TRBJ2-6; D gene uncertain. Germline V gene lookup returns CDR1 LGHNA and CDR2 YSLEER. Trimming removed 0 bases from V and 1 base from J, with 7 bases in between. This CDR3 comprises 16 residues. CDR3 coding DNA: TGCGCCAGCAGCCAAGATTTCGCGTCTGGGGCCAACGTCCTGACTTTC. Residues: CASSQDFASGANVLTF.

This clone was found once. V usage is TRBV15 and J usage is TRBJ2-3; weak D call: TRBD1 (6 bases). This CDR3 is built from 14 residues. Germline values: CDR1 LNHNV, CDR2 YYDKDF (reference sequence). V lost 8 bases and J lost 6, with 18 bases in between. CDR3 protein: CATLGDTRRDTQYF. The CDR3 bases are TGTGCCACCCTAGGGGACACCCGGAGGGATACGCAGTATTTT. Together with reference TRBV15 and TRBJ2-3, the CDR3 gives the full variable domain: DAMVIQNPRYQVTQFGKPVTLSCSQTLNHNVMYWYQQKSSQAPKLLFHYYDKDFNNEADTPDNFQSRRPNTSFCFLDIRSPGLGDTAMYLCATLGDTRRDTQYFGPGTRLTVL.

The CDR3 DNA reads TGTGCCAGCAGCCATGAGGGCCAGGACTATGGCTACACCTTC. Amino acids: CASSHEGQDYGYTF. The chain combines TRBV7-9 with TRBJ1-2; D gene unclear. The CDR3 has 14 amino acids. Trimming shortened V by 5 bases and J by 3 bases, and 13 bases separated the two germline ends. Germline V gene data show CDR1 as SEHNR and CDR2 as FQNEAQ (reference sequence).

This clone was seen only once. The chain employs TRBV5-6 and TRBJ2-7; no reliable D call. Germline V CDR1 and CDR2: SGHDT, YYEEEE. The V and J ends lost 4 bases and 4 bases respectively, with 9 bases between them. This CDR3 is built from 12 residues. CDR3 residues: CASSLGLYEQYF. The CDR3 nucleotides read TGTGCCAGCAGCCTCGGCCTGTACGAGCAGTACTTC.

The chain is built from TRBV18 and TRBJ2-7, with 7 bases lining up with TRBD1. The CDR3 length is 16 residues. Germline loops: CDR1 KGHSH, CDR2 LQKENI. V lost 0 bases, J lost 1 base, and 6 bases stayed unmatched. The CDR3 bases are TGTGCCAGCTCACCACCTCAGGGGGAACTTTCCTACGAGCAGTACTTC. Protein product: CASSPPQGELSYEQYF.

J is TRBJ2-7 and V is TRBV10-3, with D perhaps assigned TRBD1 or TRBD2 (5 bases each). CDR1 and CDR2 from the germline V gene are ENHRY and SYGVKD. V lost 6 bases and J lost 5, with 11 bases in between. This CDR3 contains 12 residues. The CDR3 protein is CAIRLGPDEQYF. Here the CDR3 DNA reads TGTGCCATCAGACTGGGACCGGACGAGCAGTACTTC.

CDR3 region: CASSDVGRGYEQYF. The CDR3 DNA reads TGTGCCAGCAGCGACGTCGGCAGGGGCTACGAGCAGTACTTC. This chain connects TRBV7-9 to TRBJ2-7, with a possible D match to TRBD1 (6 bases). V was clipped by 5 bases and J by 3 bases, with 14 bases between them. The CDR3 is 14 residues long. In germline, CDR1 is SEHNR, CDR2 FQNEAQ (reference sequence).

V and J are TRBV4-3 and TRBJ1-1; tentative D call: TRBD1 (6 bases). The length of the CDR3 is 17 residues. The V gene lost 1 base and the J gene lost 3 bases, with 18 bases spanning the gap. Germline V CDR1 and CDR2: LGHNA, YSLEER. The DNA of the CDR3 is TGCGCCAGCAGCCAAGGTAGGGTACAGGGCCCTTACACTGAAGCTTTCTTT. As protein: CASSQGRVQGPYTEAFF.

The chain combines TRBV28 with TRBJ2-1; TRBD1 might be the D (7 bases). The CDR3 contains 16 residues. Trimming stripped 5 bases from V and 1 base from J, with 15 bases between. CDR1 and CDR2 from the germline V gene are MDHEN and SYDVKM. The CDR3 sequence is CASSGPGGTSYNEQFF. The CDR3 DNA reads as TGTGCCAGCAGTGGCCCAGGGGGGACATCCTACAATGAGCAGTTCTTC.